These 7 T cell receptor beta chains came from one sample sequenced in a study of shared clonotypes between healthy human individuals. Some clones are missing from TCRdb's copy, which holds only in-frame ones; the method was immunoSEQ multiplex PCR. This table holds some 2,000,000 clones, over 85% found once. The sample taken for sequencing was naive CD4+ T cells sorted from blood. Subset given: CD45RA+ positively selected. The receptors were gathered from a man younger than 35 in good health.

The genes are TRBV27 and TRBJ2-5; the D gene could be TRBD1 or TRBD2 (5 bases each). The CDR3 spans 16 residues. Looked up from germline, CDR1 is MNHEY and CDR2 is SMNVEV (reference sequence). With 5 bases removed from V and 5 bases from J, the gap between germline ends came to 21 bases. The CDR3 here is CASSRAGTRSRETQYF. The CDR3 DNA reads TGTGCCAGCAGTCGCGCCGGGACCCGATCTCGGGAGACCCAGTACTTC.

The CDR3 nucleotides read TGTGCCAGCAGTTCCCCCGGGATAAGCACAGATACGCAGTATTTT. It codes for CASSSPGISTDTQYF. The chain employs TRBV6-5 and TRBJ2-3; possible D gene TRBD2, 5 bases. V lost 4 bases, J lost 0 bases, and 11 bases lay in between. CDR1 MNHEY and CDR2 SVGAGI come from the germline V gene. The CDR3 loop spans 15 amino acids.

The V call is TRBV28, the J call TRBJ1-3, with D possibly matching TRBD1 (5 bases). Trimming left V 5 bases short and J 2 bases short, with 16 bases between. Per the germline V gene, CDR1 is MDHEN and CDR2 is SYDVKM. There are 16 residues in the CDR3. The DNA for the CDR3 is TGTGCCAGCAGTCTCCCTGAGAGGGGACCTGGAAACACCATATATTTT. This gives the protein CASSLPERGPGNTIYF.

The chain has TRBV6-6 and TRBJ1-1; 7 positions match TRBD1. This CDR3 spans 14 amino acids. J gave up 0 bases and V 10 bases, and 8 bases lay outside the gene matches. Per the germline V gene, CDR1 is MNHNY and CDR2 is SVGAGI (reference sequence). The CDR3 nucleotides read TGTGCCACTCGACGGGACAGCCTGAACACTGAAGCTTTCTTT. It codes for CATRRDSLNTEAFF.

Notes on this clone: Just one base apart from a much larger clone, this may be a read error. Other nucleotide sequences in the sample specify the same CDR3. The rearrangement joins TRBV6-5 to TRBJ1-5, with D unresolved. CDR3 length: 13 amino acids. Germline-derived CDR1 and CDR2 are MNHEY and SVGAGI. Trimming took 4 bases from V and 0 from J, leaving 4 bases between them. This CDR3 is CASSFNSNQPQHF. The CDR3 DNA reads TGTGCCAGCAGTTTTAATAGCAATCAGCCCCAGCATTTT.

The chain joins TRBV6-6 to TRBJ1-2; tentative D call: TRBD1 (6 bases). V lost 0 bases and J 14 bases, leaving 13 bases between the germline ends. CDR1 MNHNY and CDR2 SVGAGI come from the germline V gene (reference sequence). This CDR3 comprises 12 residues. CDR3 in amino acids: CASSYSEGDLTF. The CDR3 nucleotides are TGTGCCAGCAGTTACTCGGAGGGGGATTTAACCTTC.

V gene TRBV6-1 combines with J gene TRBJ2-1; TRBD2 might be the D (6 bases). The germline V and J ends were trimmed by 5 bases and 5 bases, with 13 bases remaining between them. Germline CDR1 is MNHNS and CDR2 is SASEGT. The CDR3 extends over 14 amino acids. CDR3 coding DNA: TGTGCCAGCAGTTCCCGGACTATAAACAATGAGCAGTTCTTC. Its translation is CASSSRTINNEQFF.